These 32 T cell receptor beta chains originate from one sample sequenced in a study of shared clonotypes between healthy human individuals. Libraries were prepared by immunoSEQ multiplex PCR; TCRdb keeps only in-frame clonotypes and omits some of them. Here the sample spans about 1.5 million clones, 95% to 99% being singletons. Sequenced: naive CD4+ T cells sorted from blood. Indicated subset: CD45RA+ positively selected. The receptors were sampled from a man aged 25-45 years in good health.

The chain couples TRBV7-6 to TRBJ1-4; TRBD1 agrees at 10 bases. V shed 5 bases, J shed 7 bases, and the junction held 7 bases outside the gene matches. The CDR3 loop spans 15 amino acids. The V gene's germline CDR1 is SGHVS and CDR2 FNYEAQ. Here the CDR3 DNA reads TGTGCCAGCAGCCCCCGGGACAGGGGATTTGAAAAACTGTTTTTT. Translating it yields CASSPRDRGFEKLFF.

To note about this clone: Germline and junction disagree at one end, which may indicate a read error. This rearrangement joins TRBV7-3 to TRBJ2-1; TRBD2 matches at 11 bases. The CDR3 is 12 residues long. Germline V gene lookup returns CDR1 SGHTA and CDR2 FQGTGA. The CDR3 spells CASSRLAGGPIF. The CDR3 nucleotides are TGTGCCAGCAGCCGGTTAGCGGGAGGGCCGATCTTC.

The chain employs TRBV6-1 and TRBJ2-1, with D perhaps matching TRBD2 (5 bases). With 6 bases removed from V and 0 bases from J, the gap between germline ends came to 12 bases. Germline V gene sequence: CDR1 MNHNS, CDR2 SASEGT. The CDR3 covers 15 residues. The CDR3 spells CASRTGGSSYNEQFF. CDR3 coding DNA: TGTGCCAGCAGGACGGGCGGGTCCTCCTACAATGAGCAGTTCTTC.

Comment on this clone: The sample contains more than one DNA sequence encoding this CDR3. V and J are TRBV2 and TRBJ2-5; a weak D match, TRBD1 (6 bases). Germline values: CDR1 SNHLY, CDR2 FYNNEI. CDR3 length equals 12 residues. The V gene lost 5 bases and the J gene lost 5 bases, with 9 bases spanning the gap. CDR3 residues: CASSNRGETQYF. DNA for the CDR3: TGTGCCAGCAGTAATAGGGGGGAGACCCAGTACTTC.

This clone came up once. The chain links TRBV7-8 to TRBJ2-2; TRBD2 might be the D (6 bases). The germline V gene has CDR1 SGHVS and CDR2 FQNEAQ. The germline V and J ends were trimmed by 1 base and 3 bases, with 12 bases remaining between them. This CDR3 is built from 16 residues. CDR3 sequence: CASSLVVAAYTGELFF. Here the CDR3 DNA reads TGTGCCAGCAGCTTAGTTGTAGCGGCTTACACCGGGGAGCTGTTTTTT.

This chain links TRBV10-3 with TRBJ2-2; D is perhaps TRBD2 (6 bases). There are 16 residues in the CDR3. Trimming pared 10 bases from V and 5 bases from J, leaving 23 bases between. Per the germline V gene, CDR1 is ENHRY and CDR2 is SYGVKD. CDR3 DNA: TGTGCCACCCTCGTGGGGGGAGGAAGAGGAACCGGGGAGCTGTTTTTT. The encoded protein is CATLVGGGRGTGELFF.

In this sample, this clone turned up once. V usage is TRBV5-1 and J usage is TRBJ2-1, with D tentatively TRBD1 (6 bases). Trimming removed 4 bases from V and 0 bases from J, with 26 bases in between. CDR3 length equals 20 residues. Germline CDR1 is SGHRS and CDR2 is YFSETQ. The CDR3 reads CASSPRRGRQANASYNEQFF. The CDR3 nucleotides read TGCGCCAGCAGCCCCCGTCGGGGTCGACAGGCAAACGCCTCCTACAATGAGCAGTTCTTC.

The V call is TRBV27, the J call TRBJ2-7, with no clear D. This CDR3 comprises 17 residues. Trimming removed 5 bases at V and 0 bases at J, with 20 bases between. Germline-derived CDR1 and CDR2 are MNHEY and SMNVEV (reference sequence). CDR3 bases: TGTGCCAGCAGTCCCTCGCTGGAAGTAGCTTTCTCCTACGAGCAGTACTTC. The encoded protein is CASSPSLEVAFSYEQYF.

This chain joins TRBV11-2 and TRBJ2-5; weak D call: TRBD1 (6 bases). The CDR3 contains 15 residues. Germline assignment: CDR1 SGHAT and CDR2 FQNNGV. The V end lost 5 bases, the J end lost 1 base, and 14 bases lay between the germline ends. The CDR3 DNA reads as TGTGCCAGCAGCCAACGCGAGACAGGCCAAGAGACCCAGTACTTC. Translating it yields CASSQRETGQETQYF.

The chain carries TRBV19 and TRBJ1-1; the D is unclear. Trimming took off 0 bases at V and 0 bases at J, with 5 bases between the two ends. Germline V gene sequence: CDR1 LNHDA, CDR2 SQIVND (reference sequence). This CDR3 spans 14 amino acids. DNA of the CDR3: TGTGCCAGTAGTATAGATCCAGTGAACACTGAAGCTTTCTTT. It codes for CASSIDPVNTEAFF.

This chain connects TRBV4-2 to TRBJ2-4; 9 bases agree with TRBD1. The CDR3 has 16 residues. The V and J ends lost 2 bases and 8 bases, in that order; junction bases with no gene match: 10. In germline, CDR1 is LGHNA, CDR2 YNFKEQ. CDR3 bases: TGTGCCAGCAGCCAATTGATAGGGACAGGGTCATACATTCAGTACTTC. Its translation: CASSQLIGTGSYIQYF.

The chain is built from TRBV27 and TRBJ2-2; 8 bases are a match to TRBD1. The V gene's germline CDR1 is MNHEY and CDR2 SMNVEV (reference sequence). V lost 4 bases and J lost 5; bases outside the gene matches: 6. The CDR3 loop spans 15 amino acids. In DNA form, the CDR3 reads TGTGCCAGCAGTTCTGGACAGGGTTGGACCGGGGAGCTGTTTTTT. Translation: CASSSGQGWTGELFF.

The V call is TRBV10-1, the J call TRBJ1-4; D unclear. V lost 8 bases to trimming and J lost 4 bases, with 14 bases between them. The CDR3 is made up of 14 amino acids. Germline V gene sequence: CDR1 WNHNN, CDR2 SYGVQD (reference sequence). The CDR3 nucleotides are TGCGCCAGCGGGGAACGTTTTGGTAATGAAAAACTGTTTTTT. It translates to CASGERFGNEKLFF.

This chain uses TRBV5-5 with TRBJ1-2; D is uncertain. The ends were cut back, 1 base at V and 6 bases at J, with 16 bases in the middle. The CDR3 contains 15 residues. Germline CDR1 SGHKS, CDR2 YYEKEE (reference sequence). CDR3 in DNA: TGTGCCAGCAGCTTGATTCAGGCTCGGATGAATGGCTACACCTTC. This encodes CASSLIQARMNGYTF.

The V gene is TRBV11-2, the J gene TRBJ2-7, with D unclear. The V end lost 3 bases, the J end lost 6 bases, and 9 bases lay between the germline ends. The CDR3 loop spans 12 amino acids. Germline V gene lookup returns CDR1 SGHAT and CDR2 FQNNGV. This CDR3 reads CASSFGRTEQYF. CDR3 nucleotides: TGTGCCAGCAGCTTTGGGCGGACCGAGCAGTACTTC. The full variable domain, in which reference TRBV11-2 and TRBJ2-7 provide the parts outside the CDR3, is EAGVAQSPRYKIIEKRQSVAFWCNPISGHATLYWYQQILGQGPKLLIQFQNNGVVDDSQLPKDRFSAERLKGVDSTLKIQPAKLEDSAVYLCASSFGRTEQYFGPGTRLTVT.

The V call is TRBV2, the J call TRBJ2-2; D gene uncertain. The CDR3 is 13 amino acids. CDR1 and CDR2 from the germline V gene are SNHLY and FYNNEI. V lost 6 bases, J lost 1 base, and 6 bases lay in between. CDR3 bases: TGTGCCAGCAGATCAGGGAACACCGGGGAGCTGTTTTTT. This translates into CASRSGNTGELFF.

The chain couples TRBV19 to TRBJ1-5; 8 bases are shared with TRBD1. The CDR3 totals 16 residues. J was trimmed by 2 bases and V by 5 bases; bases with no gene match: 8. The germline CDR1 and CDR2 sequences are LNHDA and SQIVND (reference sequence). CDR3 in amino acids: CASSSKSTGGNQPQHF. The CDR3 nucleotides are TGTGCCAGTAGTTCGAAATCGACAGGGGGCAATCAGCCCCAGCATTTT.

The J gene is TRBJ2-1, the V gene TRBV10-2; 12 bases match TRBD2. The CDR3 runs 15 residues. Trimming took 4 bases from V and 9 from J; bases not matched to a gene: 7. The V gene's germline CDR1 is WSHSY and CDR2 SAAADI. CDR3 protein: CASSGLAGGPGEQFF. The CDR3 DNA reads TGCGCCAGCAGTGGTCTAGCGGGAGGGCCTGGTGAGCAGTTCTTC.

The chain combines TRBV30 with TRBJ2-2; TRBD2 matches 12 bases. Germline trimming cut 5 bases from V and 6 bases from J; bases unmatched to any gene: 13. This CDR3 spans 17 amino acids. Germline lookup yields CDR1 GTSNPN and CDR2 SVGIG (reference sequence). The DNA of the CDR3 is TGTGCCTGGGACCCTAGCTCTAGCGGGAGGGCCCCCGGGGAGCTGTTTTTT. Amino acids: CAWDPSSSGRAPGELFF.

J is TRBJ2-1 and V is TRBV4-3; tentative D call: TRBD1 (6 bases). The CDR3 has 16 residues. Germline-derived CDR1 and CDR2 are LGHNA and YSLEER. The V and J ends lost 3 bases and 4 bases respectively, with 16 bases between them. The DNA for the CDR3 is TGCGCCAGCAGCCAGGGTGACAGGATTTCTTACAATGAGCAGTTCTTC. This codes for CASSQGDRISYNEQFF.

V and J are TRBV7-6 and TRBJ1-5; D remains ambiguous. Trimming pared 5 bases from V and 9 bases from J, leaving 20 bases between. CDR3 size: 15 residues. The germline V gene has CDR1 SGHVS and CDR2 FNYEAQ. The CDR3 nucleotides read TGTGCCAGCAGCATACGCGCCAATGTGGGTCGGCCCCAGCATTTT. Protein: CASSIRANVGRPQHF. The complete variable domain, with remaining parts taken from reference TRBV7-6 and TRBJ1-5, reads GAGVSQSPRYKVTKRGQDVALRCDPISGHVSLYWYRQALGQGPEFLTYFNYEAQQDKSGLPNDRFSAERPEGSISTLTIQRTEQRDSAMYRCASSIRANVGRPQHFGDGTRLSIL.

J is TRBJ1-2 and V is TRBV9; the D gene is possibly TRBD1 (5 bases). The germline V and J ends were trimmed by 0 bases and 5 bases, with 14 bases remaining between them. The germline V gene has CDR1 SGDLS and CDR2 YYNGEE. This CDR3 is built from 15 residues. The CDR3 bases are TGTGCCAGCAGCGTAGGGGCAGGGCTAGGTTATGGCTACACCTTC. Its translation: CASSVGAGLGYGYTF.

The chain joins TRBV10-3 to TRBJ2-7; 10 bases are shared with TRBD1. This CDR3 comprises 16 residues. J gave up 2 bases and V 3 bases, and 7 bases lay outside the gene matches. Germline CDR1 and CDR2: ENHRY and SYGVKD. The CDR3 sequence is CAISEPGGQGAYEQYF. The CDR3 DNA reads TGTGCCATCAGTGAACCGGGAGGACAGGGGGCCTACGAGCAGTACTTC.

Points on this clone: The same CDR3 arises from other DNA sequences in this sample as well. The chain employs TRBV10-3 and TRBJ2-7; 9 nucleotides align to TRBD1. V was pared by 4 bases and J by 5 bases, with 0 bases of the junction left unmatched. The germline CDR1 and CDR2 sequences are ENHRY and SYGVKD. The CDR3 contains 12 residues. The DNA of the CDR3 is TGTGCCATCAGTGGGACAGGGGACGAGCAGTACTTC. Translating gives CAISGTGDEQYF.

V gene TRBV9 combines with J gene TRBJ1-5; D might be TRBD1 (6 bases). The germline V gene encodes CDR1 SGDLS and CDR2 YYNGEE. V lost 4 bases to trimming and J lost 1 base, with 12 bases between them. This CDR3 spans 15 amino acids. The CDR3 DNA follows: TGTGCCAGCAGCCCTCAGGGGTGGAGCAATCAGCCCCAGCATTTT. It translates to CASSPQGWSNQPQHF.

The genes are TRBV28 and TRBJ2-6; 8 bases agree with TRBD1. Germline V CDR1 and CDR2: MDHEN, SYDVKM. The CDR3 contains 19 residues. J gave up 0 bases and V 3 bases, and 10 bases lay outside the gene matches. Here the CDR3 reads CASSFNGQGAISGANVLTF. As DNA, the CDR3 is TGTGCCAGCAGTTTTAATGGTCAGGGGGCAATCTCTGGGGCCAACGTCCTGACTTTC.

The CDR3 DNA follows: TGCGCCAGCAGCCAAGATTATAAGGGGGACACTGAAGCTTTCTTT. Translation: CASSQDYKGDTEAFF. V and J are TRBV4-1 and TRBJ1-1; D perhaps matches TRBD1 (6 bases). Between the trimmed V and J ends, which lost 0 bases and 3 bases, there was a span of 11 bases. The CDR3 runs 15 residues. CDR1 is MGHRA and CDR2 is YSYEKL in the germline V gene.

This clone is a singleton in its sample. V gene TRBV28 combines with J gene TRBJ2-3; TRBD2 agrees at 8 bases. CDR1 MDHEN and CDR2 SYDVKM come from the germline V gene. CDR3 length: 12 amino acids. Germline trimming cut 4 bases from V and 11 bases from J; bases unmatched to any gene: 5. CDR3 in DNA: TGTGCCAGCAGTTCGCGGGGACTAGGGCAGTATTTT. This sequence encodes CASSSRGLGQYF.

The gene calls are TRBV7-9 and TRBJ2-1, with 7 bases identical to TRBD2. There are 16 residues in the CDR3. V trimming: 4 bases; J trimming: 2 bases; junction bases outside the gene matches: 8. Looked up from germline, CDR1 is SEHNR and CDR2 is FQNEAQ (reference sequence). CDR3 protein: CASSSGLAGTYNEQFF. In DNA form, the CDR3 reads TGTGCCAGCAGCTCGGGTTTAGCGGGTACCTACAATGAGCAGTTCTTC.

The chain couples TRBV27 to TRBJ2-3; no definite D call. CDR3 length: 12 residues. From germline, CDR1 is MNHEY and CDR2 SMNVEV (reference sequence). The germline V and J ends were trimmed by 5 bases and 4 bases, with 7 bases remaining between them. The CDR3 DNA reads TGTGCCAGCAGTGTCACAGCAGATACGCAGTATTTT. Translated: CASSVTADTQYF.

Here the CDR3 DNA reads TGTGCCAGTTCCGAACGGTCCTCCTACGAGCAGTACTTC. Amino acids: CASSERSSYEQYF. The chain uses TRBV7-2 and TRBJ2-7, with D unclear. The CDR3 is 13 amino acids. Trimming removed 9 bases at V and 0 bases at J, with 12 bases between. CDR1 and CDR2 (germline): SGHTA, FQGNSA.

This clone showed up just once. This chain joins TRBV18 and TRBJ2-7; weak D call: TRBD2 (5 bases). V lost 3 bases and J lost 6, with 21 bases in between. CDR1 is KGHSH and CDR2 is LQKENI in the germline V gene. This CDR3 has 16 amino acids. CDR3 loop: CASSPVPGIEIGEQYF. The CDR3 nucleotides read TGTGCCAGCTCACCCGTACCCGGGATTGAGATTGGCGAGCAGTACTTC.